This paragraph reports one T cell receptor (beta chain). As yet, its antigen is unknown. Only in-frame clones appear in the TCRdb table, and some are missing; sequencing was by immunoSEQ multiplex PCR. The table lists 150,000 to 200,000 clones, roughly 90% of them singletons, with 1.3% to 1.5% in the top ten. The CDR3 is made up of 17 amino acids. Trimming stripped 0 bases from V and 5 bases from J, with 19 bases between. The germline CDR1 and CDR2 sequences are KGHSH and LQKENI. The data derive from a study of T cell responses to AZD1222 COVID-19 vaccine. Study conclusions and caveats: Only a handful of AZD1222 recipients tested seropositive at baseline. No day 14 peak samples; only post-peak repertoires were characterized. Clonal diversity may have been underestimated, and the donors were mostly white British, with more females than males. Nearly half of spike-specific TCRs reportedly target variant regions that are unmutated in the B.1.351 and B.1.1.7 variants.

This specimen consisted of peripheral blood, obtained on day 0 of AZD1222 vaccination. The source of this sequence is an adult in good health. This chain links TRBV18 with TRBJ1-2, with a tentative D call TRBD1 (5 bases). CDR3 in DNA: TGTGCCAGCTCACCACCTATCCACCTCGGGGGTTGGTATGGCTACACCTTC. Its protein is CASSPPIHLGGWYGYTF.